The 13 T cell receptor beta chains reported below all come from one sample, sequenced in a study of T cells after yellow fever vaccination. One entry per CDR3 protein, called by TCRdb with MiXCR from the 5' RACE reads. The sample records tens of thousands of distinct CDR3 sequences, more than 6.5% being singletons. The input for sequencing was CD8+ T cells not binding an NS4B(214-222) dextramer, sorted from PBMCs, taken around 45 days after the first yellow fever vaccination. Receptor source: a young man who received the YFV17D yellow fever vaccine.

Ten or more counts support this clonotype. This chain joins TRBV5-1 and TRBJ1-1, with no clear D. The ends were cut back, 4 bases at V and 0 bases at J, with 22 bases in the middle. The CDR3 length is 18 residues. Germline V gene lookup returns CDR1 SGHRS and CDR2 YFSETQ. In DNA form, the CDR3 reads TGCGCCAGCAGCCCTGATAAGCCAAGCCTCCGGTTGAACACTGAAGCTTTCTTT. Translated, it gives CASSPDKPSLRLNTEAFF.

This clonotype appeared many times. The chain uses TRBV7-2 and TRBJ2-1; 9 nucleotides agree with TRBD2. Germline V lookup: CDR1 SGHTA, CDR2 FQGNSA. The V gene end was trimmed by 1 base and the J gene end by 8 bases; junction bases not matched to a gene: 9. The CDR3 runs to 16 residues. The CDR3 here is CASSLEGGGALYEQFF. CDR3 DNA: TGTGCCAGCAGCTTAGAGGGCGGGGGGGCGCTTTATGAGCAGTTCTTC.

Comments on this clonotype: This clone may be a read error of a much larger clone one base away. The CDR3 loop reads CASSSDGYTF. The DNA of the CDR3 is TGTGCCAGCAGTAGCGATGGCTACACCTTC. The rearrangement uses TRBV6-5 and TRBJ1-2, with D unclear. The CDR3 is made up of 10 amino acids. Germline V gene data show CDR1 as MNHEY and CDR2 as SVGAGI. V dropped 5 bases and J dropped 6 bases, with 4 bases sitting between them.

The chain recombines TRBV6-5 with TRBJ1-3; D unresolved. CDR3 length: 14 amino acids. Deletions cut 2 bases from V and 4 bases from J, with 9 bases between. Looked up from germline, CDR1 is MNHEY and CDR2 is SVGAGI. The DNA for the CDR3 is TGTGCCAGCAGTTACAATGGACGGGGAAACACCATATATTTT. Its translation: CASSYNGRGNTIYF.

This clonotype was detected ten times or more. The rearrangement joins TRBV12-3 or TRBV12-4 to TRBJ2-5, with D perhaps being TRBD1 or TRBD2 (5 bases each). The CDR3 contains 15 residues. Deletions cut 5 bases from V and 5 bases from J, with 18 bases between. The CDR3 DNA reads TGTGCCAGCAGTCGACAGATCGGGCCGGGGGAGACCCAGTACTTC. The encoded protein is CASSRQIGPGETQYF.

A few counts support this clonotype. The rearrangement uses TRBV2 and TRBJ2-7, with D uncertain. Germline-derived CDR1 and CDR2 are SNHLY and FYNNEI. CDR3 length equals 12 residues. The ends were cut back, 4 bases at V and 3 bases at J, with 7 bases in the middle. The CDR3 sequence: CASSVWGYEQYV. The CDR3 DNA reads as TGTGCCAGCAGTGTTTGGGGCTACGAGCAGTACGTC.

This clonotype was detected ten times or more. The genes are TRBV5-5 and TRBJ2-5, with 8 bases lining up with TRBD1. The CDR3 covers 16 residues. Germline V CDR1 and CDR2: SGHKS, YYEKEE (reference sequence). Losses at the gene ends were 3 bases for V and 5 bases for J; bases not matched to a gene: 12. As DNA, the CDR3 is TGTGCCAGCAGCTATCGGACAGGGAGAATCGGGGAGACCCAGTACTTC. This sequence encodes CASSYRTGRIGETQYF.

This clonotype was seen many times. This rearrangement joins TRBV20-1 to TRBJ2-3, with TRBD2 identical over 7 bases. The CDR3 runs to 15 residues. The germline CDR1 and CDR2 sequences are DFQATT and SNEGSKA (reference sequence). V lost 4 bases to trimming and J lost 2 bases; unmatched junction nucleotides: 9. The CDR3 DNA reads as TGCAGTGCTATCCATGCTAGCGGACCCACAGATACGCAGTATTTT. Translation gives CSAIHASGPTDTQYF.

This clonotype was counted only a few times. This sequence joins TRBV27 and TRBJ1-5, with a weak D call TRBD1 (6 bases). CDR3 length: 14 amino acids. Germline CDR1 reads MNHEY; CDR2 reads SMNVEV (reference sequence). V was pared by 5 bases and J by 5 bases, with 13 bases between. The DNA for the CDR3 is TGTGCCAGCAGTCGCCGACAGGATTATCAGCCCCAGCATTTT. As protein: CASSRRQDYQPQHF.

In its sample, this clonotype was seen a few times. The V and J genes are TRBV6-5 and TRBJ2-3; TRBD1 or TRBD2 may be the D gene (5 bases each). The CDR3 runs to 16 residues. CDR1 is MNHEY, CDR2 SVGAGI, per germline. The V end was cut by 4 bases, the J end by 4 bases, with 18 bases between. CDR3: CASSLGLGDRPDTQYF. The CDR3 DNA reads TGTGCCAGCAGTTTGGGCTTGGGGGATCGACCAGATACGCAGTATTTT.

V and J are TRBV5-4 and TRBJ2-7; 8 nucleotides align to TRBD1. This CDR3 region has 18 residues. Germline CDR1 is SGHNT and CDR2 is YYREEE (reference sequence). V gave up 2 bases and J gave up 0 bases; unmatched junction bases: 13. In DNA form, the CDR3 reads TGTGCCAGCAGCTTCTCAGGGGGCTACCTCAACCCCTCCTACGAGCAGTACGTC. Amino acid sequence: CASSFSGGYLNPSYEQYV.

The chain uses TRBV7-9 and TRBJ2-2; possibly TRBD1 or TRBD2 for D (5 bases each). Looked up from germline, CDR1 is SEHNR and CDR2 is FQNEAQ (reference sequence). This CDR3 is 14 amino acids long. V was shortened by 5 bases and J by 5 bases, with 12 bases between the two germline ends. The CDR3 region has the DNA TGTGCCAGCAGCAAGGGGACGGCGACCGGGGAGCTGTTTTTT. Translated: CASSKGTATGELFF.

This clonotype occurred many times. The chain couples TRBV5-1 to TRBJ2-2; a weak D match, TRBD1 (5 bases). V lost 4 bases and J 4 bases, leaving 17 bases between the germline ends. The CDR3 sequence is 16 residues long. Germline V gene sequence: CDR1 SGHRS, CDR2 YFSETQ. CDR3 in DNA: TGCGCCAGCAGCCCCCCGCCAGGGTCGAGCACCGGGGAGCTGTTTTTT. Protein product: CASSPPPGSSTGELFF.